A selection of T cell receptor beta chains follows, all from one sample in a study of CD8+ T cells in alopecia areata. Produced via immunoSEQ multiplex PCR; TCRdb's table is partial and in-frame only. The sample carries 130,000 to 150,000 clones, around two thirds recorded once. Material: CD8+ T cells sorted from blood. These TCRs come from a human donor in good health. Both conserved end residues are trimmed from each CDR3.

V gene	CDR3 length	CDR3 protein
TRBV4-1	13	ASSLSGTSRETQY
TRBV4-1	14	ASSQTTSGNTDTQY
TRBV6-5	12	ASRRHWTGGGYT
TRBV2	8	ASTGGPVH
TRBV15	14	ATSREGLAGYNEQF
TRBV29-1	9	SGGSYNEQF
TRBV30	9	AWGRAYEQY
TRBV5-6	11	ASSSGEGGEQY
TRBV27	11	ASSSPKNTEAF
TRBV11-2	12	ASSLAGTAYEQY
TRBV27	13	ASSLVGYSNQPQH
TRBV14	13	ASSQVPHHQETQY
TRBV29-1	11	SVVGPTPYEQY
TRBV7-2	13	ASSPAGWSTDTQY
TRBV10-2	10	ASGGGYYEQY
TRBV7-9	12	ASSPDRGSSEQY
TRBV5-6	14	ASSAYTVSIGNTIY
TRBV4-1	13	ASSQADVDGQPQH
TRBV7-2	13	ASNPGTVSGETQY
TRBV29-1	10	SVGLSGYEQY
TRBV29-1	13	SVEEPGGVVYGYT
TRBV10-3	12	AISESNQGMEQY
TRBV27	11	ASSELGSEKLF
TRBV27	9	ASGRGETQY
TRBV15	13	ATSRGTGDGETQY
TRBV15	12	ATIASGSYNEQF
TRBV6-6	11	ASRGTGENEQF
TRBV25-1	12	ASSDFMASAEQF
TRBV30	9	AWSVAREQY
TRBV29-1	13	SVETRGTGANVLT
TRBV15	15	ATSREGILANSYEQY
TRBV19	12	ASSIGPGNTEAF
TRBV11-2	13	ASSSFPQGSDTQY
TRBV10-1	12	ASSAGGSGNTIY
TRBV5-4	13	ASSQTANGANVLT
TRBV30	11	AWSVLGWDEQY
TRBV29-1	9	IGTGGGEQF
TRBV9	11	ASSVGTYNEQF
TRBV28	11	ASSWGPDNEQF
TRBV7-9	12	ASSLDREEETQY
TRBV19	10	ASRSGVTEAF
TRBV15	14	ATSRDYGTGGPFQY
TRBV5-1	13	ASSLVPGGSNEQF
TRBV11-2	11	ASSPGPRYEQY
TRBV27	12	ASSTVGLGQPQH
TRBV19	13	ASNPSGLSYNEQF
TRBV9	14	ASSVGGTGVSYEQY
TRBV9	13	ASSAGYSGANVLT
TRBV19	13	ASIPSGKGDQPQH
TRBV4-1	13	ASSQTRSWNYGYT
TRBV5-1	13	ASSLANRLSYEQY
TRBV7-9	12	ASSSVGGNTEAF
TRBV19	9	ASASSYEQY
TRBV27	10	ASSGTGHEQY
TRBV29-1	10	SVEGDGYEQY
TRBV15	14	ATSRDGGTPYNEQF
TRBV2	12	ASSVVHTAGELF
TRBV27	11	ASSWSLGQPQH
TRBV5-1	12	ASSLVRGSTEAF
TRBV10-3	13	AISGIGPTTDTQY